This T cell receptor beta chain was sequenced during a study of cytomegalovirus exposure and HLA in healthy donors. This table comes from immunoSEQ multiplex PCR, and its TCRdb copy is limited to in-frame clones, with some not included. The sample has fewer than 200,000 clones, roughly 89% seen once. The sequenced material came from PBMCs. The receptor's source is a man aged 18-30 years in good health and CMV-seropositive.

DNA of the CDR3: TGTGCCAGCAGCCAAGTTTTAAGGGGGCGGCTAGCGGGAGGTCCGGGTACAGATACGCAGTATTTT. Translated: CASSQVLRGRLAGGPGTDTQYF. The rearrangement links TRBV4-2 to TRBJ2-3; 11 nucleotides agree with TRBD2. Germline trimming cut 1 base from V and 3 bases from J; bases unmatched to any gene: 21. This CDR3 comprises 22 residues. Germline lookup yields CDR1 LGHNA and CDR2 YNFKEQ.